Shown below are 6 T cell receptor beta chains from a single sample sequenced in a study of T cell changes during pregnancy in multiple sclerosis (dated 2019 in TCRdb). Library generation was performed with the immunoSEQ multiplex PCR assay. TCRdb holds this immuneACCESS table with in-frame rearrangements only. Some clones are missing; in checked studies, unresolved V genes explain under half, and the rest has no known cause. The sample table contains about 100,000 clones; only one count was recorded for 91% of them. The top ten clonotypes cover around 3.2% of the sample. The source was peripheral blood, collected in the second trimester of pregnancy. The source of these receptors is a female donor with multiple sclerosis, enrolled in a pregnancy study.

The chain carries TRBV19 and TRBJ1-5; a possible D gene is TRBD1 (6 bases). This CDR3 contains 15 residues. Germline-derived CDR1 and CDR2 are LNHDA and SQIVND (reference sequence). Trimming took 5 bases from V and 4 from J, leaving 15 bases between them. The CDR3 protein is CASSPAGEGNQPQHF. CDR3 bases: TGTGCCAGTAGTCCAGCAGGGGAGGGGAATCAGCCCCAGCATTTT.

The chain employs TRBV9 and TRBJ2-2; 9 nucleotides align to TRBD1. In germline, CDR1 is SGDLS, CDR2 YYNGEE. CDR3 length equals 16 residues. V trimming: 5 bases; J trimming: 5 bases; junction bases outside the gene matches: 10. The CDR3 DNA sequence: TGTGCCAGCAGGGGACAGGGAACGGGTGGAACCGGGGAGCTGTTTTTT. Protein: CASRGQGTGGTGELFF.

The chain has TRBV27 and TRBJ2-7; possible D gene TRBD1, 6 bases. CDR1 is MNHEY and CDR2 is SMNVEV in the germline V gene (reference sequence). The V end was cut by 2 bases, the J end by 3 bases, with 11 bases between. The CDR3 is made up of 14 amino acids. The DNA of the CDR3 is TGTGCCAGCAGTTTAGGACGGGACAACTACGAGCAGTACTTC. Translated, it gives CASSLGRDNYEQYF.

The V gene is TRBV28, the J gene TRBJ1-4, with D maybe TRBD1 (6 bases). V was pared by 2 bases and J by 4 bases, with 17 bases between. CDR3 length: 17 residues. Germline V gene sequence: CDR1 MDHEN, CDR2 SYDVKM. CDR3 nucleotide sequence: TGTGCCAGCAGTTTACTTGGGACAATACCTATTAATGAAAAACTGTTTTTT. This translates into CASSLLGTIPINEKLFF.

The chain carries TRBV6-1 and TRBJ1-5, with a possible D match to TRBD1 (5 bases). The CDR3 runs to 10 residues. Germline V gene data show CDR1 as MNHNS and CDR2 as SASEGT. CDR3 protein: CAGGTQPQHF. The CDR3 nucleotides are TGTGCGGGGGGGACTCAGCCCCAGCATTTT.

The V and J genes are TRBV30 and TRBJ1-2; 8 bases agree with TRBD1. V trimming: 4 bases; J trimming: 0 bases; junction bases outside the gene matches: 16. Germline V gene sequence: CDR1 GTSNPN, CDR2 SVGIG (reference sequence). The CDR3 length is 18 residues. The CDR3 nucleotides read TGTGCCTGGAAGGGGGACAGGACTCATCGCGGCTCTAACTATGGCTACACCTTC. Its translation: CAWKGDRTHRGSNYGYTF.